This T cell receptor beta chain appears in the sequencing data of a study of cytomegalovirus exposure and HLA in healthy donors. At the level of the study: Early release data held 85 million or so unique TCRs from HLA-typed donors. Study-level findings and limits: Both high specificity and high sensitivity reportedly marked the classifier's diagnosis of cytomegalovirus status.

When sampled, the donors appeared nominally healthy, though they likely had unrecorded immune exposures. This PCR relied on a set of 60 Vbeta primers and 13 Jbeta primers. Assay: immunoSEQ multiplex PCR; the TCRdb copy retains only in-frame clones and omits some. The sample lists some 110,000 clones; roughly 66% were seen once. Comment on this clone: Antigen: not known.

Per germline, CDR1 SSHAT and CDR2 FNYEAQ (reference sequence). The CDR3 covers 14 residues. V dropped 4 bases and J dropped 5 bases, with 12 bases sitting between them. The sample comprised PBMCs. The TCR originated in a man aged 18-30 years in good health and CMV-seronegative. This rearrangement joins TRBV7-7 to TRBJ1-5; no clear D gene. The CDR3 is CASSSDCDHQPQHF. CDR3 coding DNA: TGTGCCAGCAGCTCAGACTGTGACCATCAGCCCCAGCATTTT.